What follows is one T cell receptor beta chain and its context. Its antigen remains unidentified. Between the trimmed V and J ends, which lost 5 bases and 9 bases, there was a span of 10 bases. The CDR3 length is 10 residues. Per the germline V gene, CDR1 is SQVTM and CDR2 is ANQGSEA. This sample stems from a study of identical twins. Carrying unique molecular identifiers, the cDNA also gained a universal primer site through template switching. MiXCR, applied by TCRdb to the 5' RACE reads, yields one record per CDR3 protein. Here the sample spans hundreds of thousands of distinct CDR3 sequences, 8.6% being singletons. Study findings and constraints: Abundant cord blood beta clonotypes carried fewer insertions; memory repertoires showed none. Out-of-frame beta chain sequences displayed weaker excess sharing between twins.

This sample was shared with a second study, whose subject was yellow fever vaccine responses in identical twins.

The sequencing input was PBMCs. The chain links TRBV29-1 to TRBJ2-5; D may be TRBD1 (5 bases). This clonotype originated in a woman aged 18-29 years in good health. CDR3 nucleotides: TGCAGCGTTTCTGGGGCGGCCCAGTACTTC. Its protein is CSVSGAAQYF.